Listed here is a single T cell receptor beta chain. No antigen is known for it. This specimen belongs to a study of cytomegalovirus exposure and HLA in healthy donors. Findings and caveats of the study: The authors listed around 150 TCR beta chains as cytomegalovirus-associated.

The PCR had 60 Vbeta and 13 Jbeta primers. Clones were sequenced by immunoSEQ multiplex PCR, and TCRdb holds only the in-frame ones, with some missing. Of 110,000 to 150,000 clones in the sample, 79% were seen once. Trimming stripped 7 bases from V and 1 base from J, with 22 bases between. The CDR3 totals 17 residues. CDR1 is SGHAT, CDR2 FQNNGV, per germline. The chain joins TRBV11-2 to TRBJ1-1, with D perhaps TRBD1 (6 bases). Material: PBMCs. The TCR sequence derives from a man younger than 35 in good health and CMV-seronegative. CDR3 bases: TGTGCCAGCATCCTCAGAGGACCAGGGGCTGGGAACACTGAAGCTTTCTTT. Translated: CASILRGPGAGNTEAFF.